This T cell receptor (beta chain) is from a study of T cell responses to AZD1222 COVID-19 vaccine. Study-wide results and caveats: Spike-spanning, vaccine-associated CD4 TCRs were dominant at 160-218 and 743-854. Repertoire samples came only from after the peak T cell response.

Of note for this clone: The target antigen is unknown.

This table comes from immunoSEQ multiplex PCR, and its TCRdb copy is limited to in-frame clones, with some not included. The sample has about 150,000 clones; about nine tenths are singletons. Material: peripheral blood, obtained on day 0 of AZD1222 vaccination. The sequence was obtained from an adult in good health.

The CDR3 coding sequence is TGTGCCAGCAGTTCCCCTGACAGTGTATTAGCTGAAGCTTTCTTT. As protein: CASSSPDSVLAEAFF. The chain recombines TRBV27 with TRBJ1-1; D may be TRBD1 (5 bases). The CDR3 covers 15 residues. V was clipped by 4 bases and J by 6 bases, with 18 bases between them. The germline V gene has CDR1 MNHEY and CDR2 SMNVEV (reference sequence).